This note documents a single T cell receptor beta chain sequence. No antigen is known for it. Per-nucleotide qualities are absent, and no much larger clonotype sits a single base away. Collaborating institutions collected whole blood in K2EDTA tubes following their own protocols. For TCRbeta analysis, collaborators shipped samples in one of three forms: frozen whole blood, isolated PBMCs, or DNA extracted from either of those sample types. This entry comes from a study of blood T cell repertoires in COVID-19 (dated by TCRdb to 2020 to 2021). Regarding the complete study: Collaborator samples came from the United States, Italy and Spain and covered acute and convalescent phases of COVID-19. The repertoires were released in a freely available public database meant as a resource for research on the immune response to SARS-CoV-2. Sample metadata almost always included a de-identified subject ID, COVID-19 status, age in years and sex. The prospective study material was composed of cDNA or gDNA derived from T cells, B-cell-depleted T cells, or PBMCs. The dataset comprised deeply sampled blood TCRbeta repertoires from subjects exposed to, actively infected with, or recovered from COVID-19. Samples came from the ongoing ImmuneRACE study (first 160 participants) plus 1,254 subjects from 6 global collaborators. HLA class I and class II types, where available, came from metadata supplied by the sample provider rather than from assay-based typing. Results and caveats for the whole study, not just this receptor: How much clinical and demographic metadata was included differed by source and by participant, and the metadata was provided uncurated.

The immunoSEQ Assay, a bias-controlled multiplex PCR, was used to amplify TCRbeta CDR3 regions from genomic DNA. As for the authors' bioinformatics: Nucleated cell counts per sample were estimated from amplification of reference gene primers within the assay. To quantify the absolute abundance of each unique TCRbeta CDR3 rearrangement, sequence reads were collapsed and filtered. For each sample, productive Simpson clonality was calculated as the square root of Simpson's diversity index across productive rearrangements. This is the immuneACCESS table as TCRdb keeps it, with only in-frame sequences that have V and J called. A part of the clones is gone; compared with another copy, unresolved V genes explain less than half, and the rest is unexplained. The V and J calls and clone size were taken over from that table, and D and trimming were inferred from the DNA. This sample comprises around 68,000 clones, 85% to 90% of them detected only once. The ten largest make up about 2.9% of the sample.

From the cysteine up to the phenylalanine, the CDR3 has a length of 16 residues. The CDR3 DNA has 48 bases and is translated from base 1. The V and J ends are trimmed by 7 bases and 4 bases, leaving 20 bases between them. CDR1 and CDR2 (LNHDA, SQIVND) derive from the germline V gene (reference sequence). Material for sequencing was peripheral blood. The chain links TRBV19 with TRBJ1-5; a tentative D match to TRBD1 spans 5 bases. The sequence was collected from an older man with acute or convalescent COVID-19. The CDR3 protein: CASTMGRRVGNQPQHF. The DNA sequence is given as TGTGCCAGTACCATGGGTCGCAGGGTGGGGAATCAGCCCCAGCATTTT.